Below are 17 T cell receptor beta chains sequenced from a single sample in a study of shared clonotypes between healthy human individuals. Using immunoSEQ multiplex PCR, the repertoire was profiled, and TCRdb retains in-frame clones only, with some absent. Of under 2,500,000 clones listed, under 97% are singletons. The specimen sequenced was naive CD4+ T cells sorted from blood. Specified subset: CD45RA+ positively selected. These receptors were taken from a man younger than 30 in good health.

V usage is TRBV30 and J usage is TRBJ2-1; 9 bases fit TRBD2. Per the germline V gene, CDR1 is GTSNPN and CDR2 is SVGIG (reference sequence). The CDR3 loop spans 16 amino acids. The V gene end was trimmed by 5 bases and the J gene end by 2 bases; junction bases not matched to a gene: 10. CDR3: CAWGTGLAKTYNEQFF. The CDR3 DNA follows: TGTGCCTGGGGGACCGGACTAGCGAAGACCTACAATGAGCAGTTCTTC. Together with reference TRBV30 and TRBJ2-1, the CDR3 gives the full variable domain: SQTIHQWPATLVQPVGSPLSLECTVEGTSNPNLYWYRQAAGRGLQLLFYSVGIGQISSEVPQNLSASRPQDRQFILSSKKLLLSDSGFYLCAWGTGLAKTYNEQFFGPGTRLTVL.

The CDR3 coding sequence is TGTGCCAGCTCACCACCGAATGGGGAGGACAATGAGCAGTTCTTC. Protein sequence: CASSPPNGEDNEQFF. The gene calls are TRBV18 and TRBJ2-1; tentatively, D is TRBD2 (6 bases). This CDR3 is built from 15 residues. CDR1 KGHSH and CDR2 LQKENI come from the germline V gene. With 0 bases removed from V and 5 bases from J, the gap between germline ends came to 11 bases.

The chain employs TRBV5-1 and TRBJ2-5, with a possible D match to TRBD1 (6 bases). Germline assignment: CDR1 SGHRS and CDR2 YFSETQ. The CDR3 sequence is 12 residues long. V lost 5 bases to trimming and J lost 1 base, with 6 bases between them. The DNA for the CDR3 is TGCGCCAGCAGGGACAGCCAAGAGACCCAGTACTTC. Translating it yields CASRDSQETQYF.

The V and J genes are TRBV10-1 and TRBJ2-1; D uncertain. This CDR3 comprises 14 residues. Germline assignment: CDR1 WNHNN and CDR2 SYGVQD (reference sequence). The V end lost 0 bases, the J end lost 6 bases, and 9 bases lay between the germline ends. Here the CDR3 reads CASSESRNRNEQFF. CDR3 DNA sequence: TGCGCCAGCAGTGAGTCCCGGAACCGCAATGAGCAGTTCTTC.

The CDR3 DNA sequence: TGTGCCAGCAGCCCGTTCTGGGGTGGGACCGGGGAGCTGTTTTTT. Protein product: CASSPFWGGTGELFF. The chain combines TRBV9 with TRBJ2-2; no clear D gene. The germline V gene has CDR1 SGDLS and CDR2 YYNGEE. CDR3 length: 15 amino acids. V gave up 4 bases and J gave up 5 bases, with 15 bases separating them. Variable domain in full (rest from reference TRBV9 and TRBJ2-2): DSGVTQTPKHLITATGQRVTLRCSPRSGDLSVYWYQQSLDQGLQFLIQYYNGEERAKGNILERFSAQQFPDLHSELNLSSLELGDSALYFCASSPFWGGTGELFFGEGSRLTVL.

The CDR3 bases are TGTGCCAGCAGCAAAGGGGGCCGGCTCTCCTACGAGCAGTACTTC. Amino acid sequence: CASSKGGRLSYEQYF. The chain is built from TRBV21-1 and TRBJ2-7; the table names TRBD1, a call not compared with the DNA. TRBV21-1 constitutes a pseudogene. CDR3 length equals 15 residues.

V is TRBV6-1 and J is TRBJ2-5; 13 nucleotides align to TRBD2. J lost 4 bases, V lost 8 bases, and 4 bases had no gene match. Looked up from germline, CDR1 is MNHNS and CDR2 is SASEGT. This CDR3 has 14 amino acids. CDR3: CASRWTSGGETQYF. The CDR3 region has the DNA TGTGCCAGCCGCTGGACTAGCGGGGGAGAGACCCAGTACTTC.

This clone has only a few counts. Other nucleotide sequences from this sample produce the same CDR3. This chain uses TRBV6-5 with TRBJ2-7; 7 bases align to TRBD1. Germline V gene sequence: CDR1 MNHEY, CDR2 SVGAGI. The CDR3 is 14 amino acids. V lost 0 bases, J lost 1 base, and 0 bases stayed unmatched. CDR3 amino acids: CASSYSGQSYEQYF. The CDR3 bases are TGTGCCAGCAGTTACTCGGGACAGTCCTACGAGCAGTACTTC.

With regard to this clone: Additional DNA sequences in this sample encode the identical CDR3. This chain connects TRBV7-9 to TRBJ1-1; no clear D. Germline V lookup: CDR1 SEHNR, CDR2 FQNEAQ (reference sequence). The CDR3 is 11 residues long. V shed 1 base and J shed 10 bases, with 7 bases lying between them. CDR3 nucleotide sequence: TGTGCCAGCAGCTTAGACAGAGGAGCTTTCTTT. Amino acids: CASSLDRGAFF.

The table lists this clone with a count of one. This sample includes further DNA sequences coding for the same CDR3. J is TRBJ2-7 and V is TRBV30; D gene ambiguous. V was cut by 1 base and J by 1 base, with 5 bases left in between. The CDR3 consists of 12 residues. Germline V lookup: CDR1 GTSNPN, CDR2 SVGIG (reference sequence). The CDR3 nucleotides are TGTGCCTGGAGTGCCCTTTCCTACGAGCAGTACTTC. Translation: CAWSALSYEQYF.

This chain connects TRBV4-1 to TRBJ1-1; TRBD1 might be the D (5 bases). CDR1 and CDR2 (germline): MGHRA, YSYEKL. This CDR3 has 17 amino acids. V gave up 7 bases and J gave up 7 bases, with 28 bases separating them. This chain's CDR3 is CASTSPRGGPLEGEAFF. The DNA of the CDR3 is TGCGCCAGCACGTCGCCCCGTGGGGGTCCCCTCGAGGGTGAAGCTTTCTTT.

On this clone itself: Compared with germline, one end of the junction differs, possibly owing to a read error. CDR3 residues: CASRLPSGAPNTEAFF. The CDR3 nucleotides are TGCGCCAGCCGCTTACCTTCAGGGGCCCCGAACACTGAAGCTTTCTTT. V usage is TRBV5-1 and J usage is TRBJ1-1; a weak D match, TRBD1 (6 bases). The CDR3 consists of 16 residues. CDR1 is SGHRS and CDR2 is YFSETQ in the germline V gene.

This chain uses TRBV4-3 with TRBJ2-5, with a weak D call TRBD1 (6 bases). The CDR3 runs 15 residues. Germline V gene data show CDR1 as LGHNA and CDR2 as YSLEER. The V and J ends lost 0 bases and 5 bases respectively, with 13 bases between them. The CDR3 DNA sequence: TGCGCCAGCAGCCAAGATTTGGGGGCCCGGGAGACCCAGTACTTC. It codes for CASSQDLGARETQYF.

DNA for the CDR3: TGTGCCAGCAGTTTATACCAGCGGGCTAGAGACAATGAGCAGTTCTTC. Translating gives CASSLYQRARDNEQFF. This chain connects TRBV28 to TRBJ2-1, with D possibly matching TRBD2 (6 bases). Per the germline V gene, CDR1 is MDHEN and CDR2 is SYDVKM. V dropped 1 base and J dropped 5 bases, with 15 bases sitting between them. There are 16 residues in the CDR3.

The chain uses TRBV6-6 and TRBJ1-1; possible D gene TRBD1, 5 bases. Trimming took 0 bases from V and 5 from J, leaving 13 bases between them. Germline V gene data show CDR1 as MNHNY and CDR2 as SVGAGI (reference sequence). This CDR3 is 15 amino acids long. The CDR3 region has the DNA TGTGCCAGCAGTTACTCATCGGGGGGGGTGACTGAAGCTTTCTTT. It yields the protein CASSYSSGGVTEAFF.

Worth noting for this clone: Other DNA sequences of this sample code for an identical CDR3. V gene TRBV4-1 combines with J gene TRBJ1-5; no reliable D call. CDR3 length: 13 residues. Germline CDR1 reads MGHRA; CDR2 reads YSYEKL. Deletions cut 0 bases from V and 3 bases from J, with 3 bases between. The DNA for the CDR3 is TGCGCCAGCAGCCAAGATCCCAATCAGCCCCAGCATTTT. Translation: CASSQDPNQPQHF.

This clone came up once. The chain recombines TRBV10-2 with TRBJ1-2, with TRBD1 as a possible D gene (5 bases). CDR1 and CDR2 from the germline V gene are WSHSY and SAAADI. V lost 4 bases to trimming and J lost 4 bases, with 19 bases between them. This CDR3 is built from 16 residues. CDR3 sequence (DNA): TGCGCCAGCAGTGGTAGCAGGGCGGGTAGTACCTATGGCTACACCTTC. It encodes CASSGSRAGSTYGYTF.